These 5 T cell receptor beta chains were all obtained from the same sample, sequenced in a study of T cell responses to AZD1222 COVID-19 vaccine. Clones were read by immunoSEQ multiplex PCR, and TCRdb kept only the in-frame ones, dropping some. The table lists approximately 88,000 clones, about nine tenths of them singletons. Sequences were derived from peripheral blood, sampled 28 days after the second AZD1222 dose. These receptor sequences come from an adult who received the AZD1222 COVID-19 vaccine.

The chain recombines TRBV18 with TRBJ1-1; a weak D match, TRBD1 (6 bases). The length of the CDR3 is 15 residues. Trimming removed 1 base from V and 1 base from J, with 10 bases in between. Germline CDR1 KGHSH, CDR2 LQKENI. The CDR3 sequence is CASSPQGGWNTEAFF. The CDR3 region has the DNA TGTGCCAGCTCACCACAGGGGGGTTGGAACACTGAAGCTTTCTTT.

The V call is TRBV3-1 (or the pseudogene TRBV3-2), the J call TRBJ1-2, with a possible D match to TRBD1 (6 bases). Trimming removed 2 bases from V and 4 bases from J, with 14 bases in between. CDR1 is LGHDT, CDR2 YNNKEL, per germline (reference sequence). This CDR3 contains 15 residues. CDR3 in DNA: TGTGCCAGCAGCCAACCCACCCAACAGGGCTATGGCTACACCTTC. It yields the protein CASSQPTQQGYGYTF.

V and J are TRBV7-9 and TRBJ1-3; D gene unclear. The CDR3 consists of 15 residues. Germline lookup yields CDR1 SEHNR and CDR2 FQNEAQ (reference sequence). The ends were cut back, 5 bases at V and 0 bases at J, with 11 bases in the middle. CDR3 nucleotides: TGTGCCAGCAGCCGCGACGGGAACTCTGGAAACACCATATATTTT. Residues: CASSRDGNSGNTIYF.

This rearrangement joins TRBV9 to TRBJ1-6; D call uncertain. V lost 0 bases and J lost 9, with 13 bases in between. The CDR3 is made up of 15 amino acids. Germline V lookup: CDR1 SGDLS, CDR2 YYNGEE. The chain's CDR3 is CASSVDLLLSSPLHF. Written as DNA, the CDR3 is TGTGCCAGCAGCGTAGATCTACTTTTAAGTTCACCCCTCCACTTT.

The CDR3 loop is CASSLPGHASSYEQYF. The CDR3 nucleotides read TGTGCCAGCAGCTTGCCGGGACACGCGAGCTCCTACGAGCAGTACTTC. The chain links TRBV5-4 to TRBJ2-7, with a weak D call TRBD1 (6 bases). The CDR3 loop spans 16 amino acids. Germline V CDR1 and CDR2: SGHNT, YYREEE (reference sequence). V lost 1 base and J lost 0, with 14 bases in between.